A selection of T cell receptor beta chains follows, all from one sample in a study of blood T cell repertoires in COVID-19. Sequencing used immunoSEQ multiplex PCR; TCRdb keeps in-frame clones, though not all of them. This table holds 200,000 to 300,000 clones, about 90% found once. Material: peripheral blood. All receptors derive from a woman in her forties with acute or convalescent COVID-19. Each CDR3 is given with its conserved first and last residue. D genes are given only for firm matches. Size is omitted from some rows. Given values are once, few, many or a class for expanded clones.

NA	TRBV7-2	TRBJ2-3	NA	TGTGCCAGCAGCCCTAGCACAGATACGCAGTATTTT	CASSPSTDTQYF
TRBD1	TRBV5-1	TRBJ1-1	NA	TGCGCCAGCAGCTCACCCGGGACAGGACACGTGAACGCTGAAGCTTTCTTT	CASSSPGTGHVNAEAFF
NA	TRBV12-3/TRBV12-4	TRBJ2-1	NA	TGTGCCAGCAGCAGCGGCGGGAATGAGCAGTTCTTC	CASSSGGNEQFF
TRBD1	TRBV2	TRBJ1-2	NA	TGTGCCAGCAGTGAAGGGACAGGTCCTAACTATGGCTACACCTTC	CASSEGTGPNYGYTF
TRBD1	TRBV7-8	TRBJ1-1	NA	TGTGCCAGCAGCCCACGACAGGGGAACACTGAAGCTTTCTTT	CASSPRQGNTEAFF
TRBD1	TRBV2	TRBJ2-6	NA	TGTGCCAGCTCCCGGGACAGGGTCTCTGGGGCCAACGTCCTGACTTTC	CASSRDRVSGANVLTF
TRBD2	TRBV11-2	TRBJ2-3	once	TGTGCCAGCAGCACCCTAGCGGGGGGCACAGATACGCAGTATTTT	CASSTLAGGTDTQYF
NA	TRBV7-2	TRBJ1-1	NA	TGTGCCAGCAGCTTCGCCGAGGCAGTCACTGAAGCTTTCTTT	CASSFAEAVTEAFF
NA	TRBV18	TRBJ1-2	NA	TGTGCCAGCTCGCCAGGAAGGGGTGACTATGGCTACACCTTC	CASSPGRGDYGYTF
TRBD1	TRBV5-1	TRBJ2-5	NA	TGCGCCAGCAGCTTGGCTCCGGGACAGCAAGAGACCCAGTACTTC	CASSLAPGQQETQYF
TRBD2	TRBV19	TRBJ2-3	NA	TGTGCCAGTAGTATAAAAACCACTAGCGGGGGGGAGTATTCCTCTAGCACAGATACGCAGTATTTT	CASSIKTTSGGEYSSSTDTQYF
NA	TRBV2	TRBJ2-2	NA	TGTGCCAGCATCCGCAACTCGAACACCGGGGAGCTGTTTTTT	CASIRNSNTGELFF
TRBD2	TRBV6-4	TRBJ2-1	NA	TGTGCCAGCAGTGACTCTGGCCTAACCGGGGGGGCTTCGTCTGAGCAGTTCTTC	CASSDSGLTGGASSEQFF
NA	TRBV5-1	TRBJ1-6	once	TGCGCCAGCAGCTTGGATTACAGGGATTCACCCCTCCACTTT	CASSLDYRDSPLHF
NA	TRBV19	TRBJ1-2	NA	TGTGCCAGTAGTACGTACAGGGCAGTCGGCTACACCTTC	CASSTYRAVGYTF
TRBD2	TRBV4-2	TRBJ2-5	NA	TGTGCCAGCAGCCAAGATCAATTAGCGGGGGGGAATGAGAAGACCCAGTACTTC	CASSQDQLAGGNEKTQYF
NA	TRBV5-6	TRBJ2-2	NA	TGTGCCAGCAGACAGCGAGGGACCGGGGAGCTGTTTTTT	CASRQRGTGELFF
TRBD1	TRBV10-3	TRBJ2-3	NA	TGTGCCATCAGTGACGGTGCCAGGGGGCGCGGGGATACGCAGTATTTT	CAISDGARGRGDTQYF
TRBD1	TRBV5-8	TRBJ2-2	NA	TGTGCCAGCAGCTTGGTGGGACAGGGAACCGGGGAGCTGTTTTTT	CASSLVGQGTGELFF
NA	TRBV12-5	TRBJ1-6	NA	TGTGCTAGTGGTTTGGTACAAGGCAGTCTACTCCATAGCAACTATAATTCACCCCTCCACTTT	CASGLVQGSLLHSNYNSPLHF
NA	TRBV2	TRBJ1-2	NA	TGTGCCAGCAGTGAAGCTGGGGGGGCAAGTGGCTACACCTTC	CASSEAGGASGYTF
TRBD2	TRBV19	TRBJ2-1	NA	TGTGCCAGTAGATTGGGACTAGCGCCCAACCTCAGGCAGTTCTTC	CASRLGLAPNLRQFF
TRBD1	TRBV5-6	TRBJ1-4	NA	TGTGCCAGCAGCACTCTGACAGGGGGCAATAGCTTCGGGGAAAAACTGTTTTTT	CASSTLTGGNSFGEKLFF
NA	TRBV25-1	TRBJ1-1	NA	TGTGCCAGCAGTGTGGGGCTGAACACTGAAGCTTTCTTT	CASSVGLNTEAFF
TRBD1	TRBV10-3	TRBJ1-2	NA	TGTGCCATCAGCAGGGACAGGGGGGACTACACCTTC	CAISRDRGDYTF
NA	TRBV20-1	TRBJ1-5	NA	TGCAGTGCTAGTTTAGATAGCAATCAGCCCCAGCATTTT	CSASLDSNQPQHF
TRBD1	TRBV12-3/TRBV12-4	TRBJ1-4	NA	TGTGCCAGCAGGCGACAGGGTTTTGAAAAACTGTTTTTT	CASRRQGFEKLFF
NA	TRBV12-2	TRBJ1-4	NA	TGTGCAAGTCGTAAGCAGCGCCTCAGGGGGCTCCTAACTACAACTAATGAAAAACTGTTTTTT	CASRKQRLRGLLTTTNEKLFF
NA	TRBV19	TRBJ1-3	NA	TGTGCCAGTACCACCCACAACTCTGGAAACACCATATATTTT	CASTTHNSGNTIYF
NA	TRBV5-3	TRBJ2-3	NA	TGTGCCAGAAGCTCCGGCTTGGGCCAGGGGAAGGATACGCAGTATTTT	CARSSGLGQGKDTQYF
NA	TRBV27	TRBJ1-1	NA	TGTGCCAGCAGTTTATTCAAGGGAGGTGGCACTGAAGCTTTCTTT	CASSLFKGGGTEAFF
NA	TRBV14	TRBJ1-1	few	TGTGCCAGCAGCCTCCAGGCGGGCTGGGGTGAAGCTTTCTTT	CASSLQAGWGEAFF
NA	TRBV20-1	TRBJ1-2	NA	TGCAGTGCTAGGGAAGGACAGCCCCACACCTTC	CSAREGQPHTF
TRBD1	TRBV6-5	TRBJ1-2	NA	TGTGCCAGCTCTCCAACGGACAGGCTCTATGGCTACACCTTC	CASSPTDRLYGYTF